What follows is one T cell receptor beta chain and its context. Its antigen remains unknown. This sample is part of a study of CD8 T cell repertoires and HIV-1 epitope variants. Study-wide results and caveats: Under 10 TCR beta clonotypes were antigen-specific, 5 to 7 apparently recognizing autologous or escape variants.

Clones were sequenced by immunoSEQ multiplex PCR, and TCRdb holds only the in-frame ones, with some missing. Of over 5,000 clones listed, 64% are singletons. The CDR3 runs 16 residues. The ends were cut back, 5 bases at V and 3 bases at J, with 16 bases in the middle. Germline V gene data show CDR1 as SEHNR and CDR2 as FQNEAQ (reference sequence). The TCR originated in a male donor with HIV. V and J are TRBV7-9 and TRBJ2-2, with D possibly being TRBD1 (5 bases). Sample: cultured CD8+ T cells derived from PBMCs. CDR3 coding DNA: TGTGCCAGCAGCCACATTAAGGGGCGCGACACCGGGGAGCTGTTTTTT. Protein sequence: CASSHIKGRDTGELFF.